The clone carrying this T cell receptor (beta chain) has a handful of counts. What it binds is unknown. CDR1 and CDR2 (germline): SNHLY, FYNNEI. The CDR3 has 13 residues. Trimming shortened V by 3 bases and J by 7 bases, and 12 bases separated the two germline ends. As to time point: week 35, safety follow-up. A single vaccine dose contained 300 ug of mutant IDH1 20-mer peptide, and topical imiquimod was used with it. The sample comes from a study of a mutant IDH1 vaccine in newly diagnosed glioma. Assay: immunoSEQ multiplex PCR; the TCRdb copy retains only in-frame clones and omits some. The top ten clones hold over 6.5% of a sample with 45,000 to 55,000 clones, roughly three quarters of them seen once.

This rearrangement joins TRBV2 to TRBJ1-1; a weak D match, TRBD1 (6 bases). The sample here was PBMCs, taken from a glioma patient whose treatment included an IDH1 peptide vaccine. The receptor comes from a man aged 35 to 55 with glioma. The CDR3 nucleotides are TGTGCCAGCAGTGAGGGGGGCATCGGTGAAGCTTTCTTT. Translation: CASSEGGIGEAFF.